These 6 T cell receptor beta chains were sequenced from one sample in a study of long-term antiretroviral therapy in people with HIV. The assay used was immunoSEQ (version v3.0), run at survey level. Only in-frame clones appear in the TCRdb table, and some are missing; sequencing was by immunoSEQ multiplex PCR. The repertoire has 35,000 or so clones, 70% to 90% of them found once; the top ten carry about 10%. The sequences come from unsorted PBMCs, collected 2.2 years after starting antiretroviral therapy. These receptors were taken from a man aged 18 to 29 with HIV.

J is TRBJ1-2 and V is TRBV20-1; D not resolved. The CDR3 runs to 9 residues. Per the germline V gene, CDR1 is DFQATT and CDR2 is SNEGSKA (reference sequence). V dropped 3 bases and J dropped 7 bases, with 3 bases sitting between them. The CDR3 DNA is TGCAGTGCTAGTACTGGCTACACCTTC. It encodes CSASTGYTF.

The rearrangement uses TRBV5-4 and TRBJ2-3; 9 nucleotides match TRBD2. The CDR3 loop spans 16 amino acids. Per the germline V gene, CDR1 is SGHNT and CDR2 is YYREEE (reference sequence). V trimming: 0 bases; J trimming: 3 bases; junction bases outside the gene matches: 5. CDR3 DNA: TGTGCCAGCAGCTTGGGTGGCGGGGGGGGGACAGATACGCAGTATTTT. Residues: CASSLGGGGGTDTQYF.

This chain links TRBV19 with TRBJ2-7; 13 positions agree with TRBD2. Per germline, CDR1 LNHDA and CDR2 SQIVND (reference sequence). The J segment lost 7 bases and the V segment lost 5 bases, leaving 8 bases of the junction unmatched. This CDR3 has 15 residues. The CDR3 DNA is TGTGCCAGTAGTCCGACTAGCGGGGGGCTCGTGGAGCAGTACTTC. Translation gives CASSPTSGGLVEQYF.

The chain recombines TRBV2 with TRBJ2-7; 9 nucleotides align to TRBD2. Trimming removed 3 bases from V and 3 bases from J; junction bases left unmatched: 6. This CDR3 spans 15 amino acids. Germline CDR1 and CDR2: SNHLY and FYNNEI. CDR3: CASSENLSGGYEQYF. CDR3 DNA: TGTGCCAGCAGTGAGAATCTTAGCGGGGGCTACGAGCAGTACTTC.

This sequence joins TRBV27 and TRBJ1-4; no clear D. The CDR3 is 13 residues long. Trimming took 6 bases from V and 7 from J, leaving 12 bases between them. In germline, CDR1 is MNHEY, CDR2 SMNVEV (reference sequence). The CDR3 DNA reads TGTGCCAGCAGGCCCGGACTGTTTGAAAAACTGTTTTTT. It yields the protein CASRPGLFEKLFF. The complete variable domain, with remaining parts taken from reference TRBV27 and TRBJ1-4, reads EAQVTQNPRYLITVTGKKLTVTCSQNMNHEYMSWYRQDPGLGLRQIYYSMNVEVTDKGDVPEGYKVSRKEKRNFPLILESPSPNQTSLYFCASRPGLFEKLFFGSGTQLSVL.

The rearrangement links TRBV6-1 to TRBJ1-1; D is undetermined. This CDR3 region has 12 residues. Germline V gives CDR1 MNHNS, CDR2 SASEGT. The germline V and J ends were trimmed by 11 bases and 10 bases, with 20 bases remaining between them. The CDR3 sequence: CALSEGDMAAFF. CDR3 DNA sequence: TGTGCCCTCTCCGAGGGAGATATGGCAGCTTTCTTT.